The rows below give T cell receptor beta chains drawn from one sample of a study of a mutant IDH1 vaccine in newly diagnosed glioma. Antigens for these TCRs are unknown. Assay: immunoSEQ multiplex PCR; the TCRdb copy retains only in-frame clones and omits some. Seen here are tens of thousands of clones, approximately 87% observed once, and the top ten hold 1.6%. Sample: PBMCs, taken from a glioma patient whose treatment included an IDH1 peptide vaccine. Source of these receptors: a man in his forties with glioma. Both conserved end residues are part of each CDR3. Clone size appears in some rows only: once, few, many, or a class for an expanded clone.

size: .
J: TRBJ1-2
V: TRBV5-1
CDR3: CASSLGQGGYTF

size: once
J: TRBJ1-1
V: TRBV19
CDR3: CASSILPQAAFF

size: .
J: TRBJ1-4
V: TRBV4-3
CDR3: CASSPRDGSHSNEKLFF

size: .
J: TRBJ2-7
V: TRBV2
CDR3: CASDQRGSYEQYF

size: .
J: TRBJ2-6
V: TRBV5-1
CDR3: CASSPDRGRDGANVLTF

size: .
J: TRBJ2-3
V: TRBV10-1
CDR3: CASPPEGTDTQYF

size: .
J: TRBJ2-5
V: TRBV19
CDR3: CASTDGGEETQYF

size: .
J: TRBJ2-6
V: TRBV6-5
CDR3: CASRKSGANVLTF

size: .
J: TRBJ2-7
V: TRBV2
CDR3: CASSASYLLIEQYF

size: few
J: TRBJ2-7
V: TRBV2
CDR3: CASSICGNCEQYF

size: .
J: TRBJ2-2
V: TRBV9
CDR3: CASSLGTGDGELFF

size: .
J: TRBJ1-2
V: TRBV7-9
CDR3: CASSSPGQGPYGYTF

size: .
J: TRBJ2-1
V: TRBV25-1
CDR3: CASSEWASGSNEQFF

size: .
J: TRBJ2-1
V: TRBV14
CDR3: CASSPLAGYYNEQFF

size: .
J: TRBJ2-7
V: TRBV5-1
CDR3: CASSSSSGAYEQYF

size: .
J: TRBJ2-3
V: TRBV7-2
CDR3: CASSYWVAGRRGTDTQYF

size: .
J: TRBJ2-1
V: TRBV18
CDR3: CASSPGTKASPQGNEQFF

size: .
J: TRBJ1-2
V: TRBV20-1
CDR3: CSGAVYGYTF

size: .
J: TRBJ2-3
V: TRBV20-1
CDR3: CSVLGTDTQYF

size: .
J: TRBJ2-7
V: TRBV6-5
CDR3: CASSYSTRGSYEQYF